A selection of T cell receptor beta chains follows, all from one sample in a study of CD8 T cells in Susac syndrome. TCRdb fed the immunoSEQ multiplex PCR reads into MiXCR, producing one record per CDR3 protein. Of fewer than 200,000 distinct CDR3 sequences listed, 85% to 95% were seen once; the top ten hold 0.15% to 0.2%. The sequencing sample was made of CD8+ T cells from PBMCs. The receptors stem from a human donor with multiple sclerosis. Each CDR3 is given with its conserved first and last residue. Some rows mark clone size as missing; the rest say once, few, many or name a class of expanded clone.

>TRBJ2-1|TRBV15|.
CATSRETSREQFF
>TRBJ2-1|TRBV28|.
CASSLGAGRENEQFF
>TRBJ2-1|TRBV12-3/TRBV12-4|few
CASSTTVYNEQFF
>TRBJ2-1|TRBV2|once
CASSEAGGSYNEQFF
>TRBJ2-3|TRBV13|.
CASSSFDRSTDTQYF
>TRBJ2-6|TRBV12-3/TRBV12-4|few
CASSFPGANVLTF
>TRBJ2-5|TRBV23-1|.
CASSQSEQDRGQETQYF
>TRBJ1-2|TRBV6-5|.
CASSGGTFRGYTF
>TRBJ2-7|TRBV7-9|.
CASRRTGGEQYF
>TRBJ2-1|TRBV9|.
CASSAGTNSYNEQFF
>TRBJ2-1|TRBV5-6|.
CASSTDGSATEQFF
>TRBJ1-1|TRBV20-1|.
CSARDSEMNTEAFF
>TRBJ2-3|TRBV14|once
CASSQEGVTSTDTQYF
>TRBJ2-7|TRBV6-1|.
CASMPGYGGTYEQYF
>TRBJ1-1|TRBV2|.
CASRKSRDRNTEAFF
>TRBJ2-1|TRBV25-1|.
CASSLSGYFNEQFF
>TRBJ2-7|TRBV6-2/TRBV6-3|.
CASSYGLAAYEQYF
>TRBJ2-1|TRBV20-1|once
CSPKQGLTYNEQFF
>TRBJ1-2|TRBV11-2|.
CASSLYSRDRYGYTF
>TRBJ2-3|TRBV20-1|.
CSAKDLYTDTQYF
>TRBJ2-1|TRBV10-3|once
CAISESGLVTSGGKVAVVF
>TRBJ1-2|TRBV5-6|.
CASSLAGKNYGYTF
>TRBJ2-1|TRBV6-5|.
CASSDGQSGNEQFF
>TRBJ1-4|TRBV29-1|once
CSAGLGLNEKLFF
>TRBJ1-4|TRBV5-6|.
CASSSGVNNEKLFF
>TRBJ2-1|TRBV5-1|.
CASSLHRLTDEQFF
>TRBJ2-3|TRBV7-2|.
CASSSRPRGNTQYF
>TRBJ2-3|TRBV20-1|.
CSANRDSAAADTQYF
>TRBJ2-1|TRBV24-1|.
CATSDPRGQGFDEQFF
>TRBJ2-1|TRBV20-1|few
CSVRGGAHNEQFF
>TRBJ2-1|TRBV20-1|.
CSARDTPSSGVVNEQFF
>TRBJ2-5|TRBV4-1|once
CASSQRVSGQGETQYF
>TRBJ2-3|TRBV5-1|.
CASSLGTRTETDTQYF
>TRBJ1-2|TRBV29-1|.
CSVEGRTNYGYTF
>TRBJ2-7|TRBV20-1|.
CSAEQDFRDSYEQYF
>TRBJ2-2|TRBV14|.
CASSHTGTHYTGELFF
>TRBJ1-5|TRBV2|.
CASSAYRGLNQPQHF
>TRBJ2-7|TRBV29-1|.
CSVYGRDEQYF
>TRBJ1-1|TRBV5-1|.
CASSLESTANTEAFF
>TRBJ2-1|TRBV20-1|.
CSAWTSGPPENEQFF
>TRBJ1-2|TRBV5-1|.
CASSLTGPYGYTF
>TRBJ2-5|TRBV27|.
CASSLREGGDRETQYF
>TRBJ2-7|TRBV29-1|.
CSVVVRDYEQYF
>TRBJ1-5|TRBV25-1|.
CASSDPDRGQPQHF